The T cell receptor beta chain under discussion was sequenced for a study of blood T cell repertoires in COVID-19. For the study at large: COVID-19 samples, acute and convalescent, were from the United States, Italy and Spain. PBMCs, B-cell-depleted T cells, or T cells were the source of the cDNA or gDNA that made up the material.

The germline gives CDR1 KGHDR, CDR2 SFDVKD. V gave up 2 bases and J gave up 10 bases, with 8 bases separating them. CDR3 length: 12 residues. As originally analysed: Cell counts per sample came from amplifying reference gene primers. Profiled with immunoSEQ multiplex PCR; TCRdb holds only in-frame clones, not every one. The DNA was the basis for D and trimming; V, J and clone size are from that table. This table has about half a million clones, over 75% appearing once. This sequence originates from a human donor in a cohort sampled during active COVID-19. Sequencing input: peripheral blood. The rearrangement joins TRBV24-1 to TRBJ2-1; no reliable D call. The CDR3 spells CATSDSPREQFF. As DNA, the CDR3 is TGTGCCACCAGTGATTCCCCTCGGGAGCAGTTCTTC.